This T cell receptor (beta chain) was captured by sequencing in a study of T cells in Graves' hyperthyroidism and ophthalmopathy. In the study overall: Peripheral blood was secured at the point of initial diagnosis, before any treatment.

Trimming at V came to 4 bases and at J to 0 bases, leaving 4 bases not matched to a gene. This CDR3 comprises 16 residues. Looked up from germline, CDR1 is PRHDT and CDR2 is FYEKMQ (reference sequence). The source material, RNA transcripts, was used to amplify TCR beta CDR3 regions. TCR CDR3 regions were first amplified by RT-PCR with HTBI primers. TCRdb recomputed calls from the multiplex PCR reads with MiXCR, one row per CDR3 protein. The table includes 300,000 to 450,000 distinct CDR3 sequences, about 13% detected once. Graves' hyperthyroidism qualified as stable when ophthalmopathy did not progress within 18 months. Uncontrolled infection, other autoimmune disease, pregnancy or lactation excluded patients. Many counts were recorded for this clonotype. Antigen: not known. Points from the study as a whole: Clonotypes that were expanded in thyroid above 0.001 mostly appeared in blood too.

The J gene is TRBJ2-1, the V gene TRBV13, with 9 nucleotides matching TRBD2. The sequenced sample consisted of blood. The source is a woman under 30 with Graves' hyperthyroidism. The CDR3 region has the DNA TGTGCCAGCAGCTCTAGCGGGGAGAGCTCCTACAATGAGCAGTTCTTC. It specifies CASSSSGESSYNEQFF.